This TCR beta chain is drawn from a study of technical replicates of blood from a handful of donors. The CDR3 runs to 15 residues. V lost 7 bases, J lost 0 bases, and 6 bases stayed unmatched. The V gene's germline CDR1 is MNHEY and CDR2 SMNVEV (reference sequence). Sequencing was performed with immunoSEQ multiplex PCR; in TCRdb, only in-frame clones are kept and a portion is missing. The sample holds about 75,000 clones; approximately 97% are singletons and the top ten take approximately 0.18%. The receptor was derived from a human donor in good health. Specimen: T cells isolated from PBMCs. The chain links TRBV27 to TRBJ2-1; 7 bases are shared with TRBD2. The DNA of the CDR3 is TGTGCCAGCACCCAGGGAGGGAGCTCCTACAATGAGCAGTTCTTC. It encodes CASTQGGSSYNEQFF.